This paragraph covers one T cell receptor (beta chain) sequence. The conserved phenylalanine or tryptophan normally closing the CDR3 is absent here, so this likely arose from a read error. No DNA is shown, since the ends of the CDR3 on it are uncertain; the CDR3 is the one TCRdb lists. Blood RNA originated from unsorted whole blood, with germline DNA additionally extracted. This specimen belongs to a study of tumor-infiltrating lymphocytes in primary liver carcinoma. At the level of the study: Lesions, classed as T1-T3 N0M0, spanned roughly 4.2 to 11 cm across. Productive TCRbeta reads per sample were roughly 3.5 to 7.13 million, not differing by tissue.

The CDR3 is 12 residues long, ends included. CDR1 SGHAT and CDR2 FQNNGV come from the germline V gene. A constant-region primer served to make TCR beta cDNA from about 530 ng total RNA. Investigators got TCR beta libraries out of three nested multiplex PCR rounds, done with slightly modified ARM-PCR. A C-beta reverse primer was combined with TRBV1-TRBV30 forward primers in the first two PCR rounds, and each round had 9 to 10 cycles. Each CDR3 protein gets one entry after TCRdb re-called the multiplex PCR reads with MiXCR. The table lists 250,000 to 400,000 distinct CDR3 sequences, 65% of them singletons.

Sequenced: peripheral blood. This receptor was taken from a man in his forties with primary liver carcinoma and hepatitis B virus infection. The genes are TRBV11-2 and TRBJ2-1. The CDR3: CTSSLGPIEHFS.